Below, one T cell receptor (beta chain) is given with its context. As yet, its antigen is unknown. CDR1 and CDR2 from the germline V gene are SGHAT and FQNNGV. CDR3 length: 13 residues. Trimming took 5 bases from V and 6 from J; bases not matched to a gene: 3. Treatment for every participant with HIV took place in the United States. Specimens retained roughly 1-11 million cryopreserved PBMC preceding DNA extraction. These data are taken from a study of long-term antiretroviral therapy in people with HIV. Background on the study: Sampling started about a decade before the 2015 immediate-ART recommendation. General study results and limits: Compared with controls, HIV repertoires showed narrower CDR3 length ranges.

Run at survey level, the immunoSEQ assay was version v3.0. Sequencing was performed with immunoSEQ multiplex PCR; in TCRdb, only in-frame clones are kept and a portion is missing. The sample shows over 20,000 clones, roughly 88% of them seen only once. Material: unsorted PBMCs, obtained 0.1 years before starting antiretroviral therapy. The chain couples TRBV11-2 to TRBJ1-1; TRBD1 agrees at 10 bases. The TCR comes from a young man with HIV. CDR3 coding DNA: TGTGCCAGCAGCCCGGGACAGGGGTCTGAAGCTTTCTTT. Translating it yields CASSPGQGSEAFF.